The sequence of this TCR beta chain was determined in a study of blood T cell repertoires in COVID-19. Study background: Acute and convalescent COVID-19 specimens originated in the United States, Italy and Spain.

The CDR3 runs to 11 residues. CDR1 is SGHVS, CDR2 FNYEAQ, per germline. Between the trimmed V and J ends, which lost 7 bases and 4 bases, there was a span of 7 bases. Produced via immunoSEQ multiplex PCR; TCRdb's table is partial and in-frame only. The sample holds roughly 240,000 clones; roughly nine tenths are singletons and the top ten take 1.6%. V and J are TRBV7-6 and TRBJ1-1; tentative D call: TRBD1 (5 bases). Specimen: peripheral blood. This TCR came from a woman aged 60-70 years who had recovered from COVID-19. The CDR3 DNA is TGTGCCAGCACAGGGATCACTGAAGCTTTCTTT. It translates to CASTGITEAFF.